The 10 T cell receptor beta chains below were found in one sample sequenced in a study of T-cell memory formation after mild COVID-19. TCRdb independently ran MiXCR on the 5' RACE reads; one entry per CDR3 protein. The sample has a few hundred thousand distinct CDR3 sequences, around a quarter seen once. The sample comprised PBMCs or a T cell subset sorted from them (not recorded which). These receptors were obtained from an adult woman who had mild COVID-19 (a few samples of this study predate the infection). Cell type and time point are not known.

The CDR3 loop is CASSISGTGLYGYTF. In DNA, the CDR3 is TGTGCCAGTAGTATCAGCGGGACAGGGCTCTATGGCTACACCTTC. V is TRBV19 and J is TRBJ1-2; 9 bases agree with TRBD1. Germline V gene lookup returns CDR1 LNHDA and CDR2 SQIVND (reference sequence). The CDR3 runs to 15 residues. After removal of 3 bases from V and 4 bases from J, the junction contained 6 bases not matched to a gene.

This clonotype was observed once. This chain joins TRBV4-1 and TRBJ1-1; 7 bases agree with TRBD1. CDR1 MGHRA and CDR2 YSYEKL come from the germline V gene. The V gene end was trimmed by 8 bases and the J gene end by 4 bases; junction bases not matched to a gene: 7. The CDR3 consists of 13 residues. The CDR3: CASRAGGFTEAFF. The CDR3 DNA follows: TGCGCCAGCCGAGCAGGGGGGTTCACTGAAGCTTTCTTT.

The rearrangement links TRBV7-6 to TRBJ2-5; 9 bases agree with TRBD1. Germline-derived CDR1 and CDR2 are SGHVS and FNYEAQ. V shed 4 bases, J shed 3 bases, and the junction held 6 bases outside the gene matches. The CDR3 is made up of 15 amino acids. DNA for the CDR3: TGTGCCAGCAGCTCCACCGGGACAGGGAAAGAGACCCAGTACTTC. It codes for CASSSTGTGKETQYF.

The chain recombines TRBV20-1 with TRBJ2-5; 7 bases map to TRBD1. The CDR3 spans 12 residues. Germline CDR1 reads DFQATT; CDR2 reads SNEGSKA (reference sequence). J lost 4 bases, V lost 6 bases, and 5 bases had no gene match. This chain's CDR3 is CSAAGGGETQYF. CDR3 nucleotide sequence: TGCAGTGCGGCAGGGGGTGGAGAGACCCAGTACTTC.

This rearrangement joins TRBV5-1 to TRBJ2-4; weak D call: TRBD1 (7 bases). The V gene's germline CDR1 is SGHRS and CDR2 YFSETQ. CDR3 length: 15 residues. V was trimmed by 3 bases and J by 6 bases, leaving 16 bases between them. CDR3 residues: CASSSGGTDLNIQYF. Here the CDR3 DNA reads TGCGCCAGCAGCTCGGGCGGGACAGATCTAAACATTCAGTACTTC.

V is TRBV15 and J is TRBJ1-2, with D unresolved. In germline, CDR1 is LNHNV, CDR2 YYDKDF (reference sequence). V shed 1 base and J shed 8 bases, with 8 bases lying between them. The CDR3 contains 12 residues. CDR3 protein: CATSRGGNGYTF. The CDR3 coding sequence is TGTGCCACCAGCAGAGGGGGAAACGGCTACACCTTC.

The chain uses TRBV5-6 and TRBJ2-1; D might be TRBD1 or TRBD2, each matching 5 bases. This CDR3 has 12 amino acids. V lost 3 bases to trimming and J lost 10 bases, with 11 bases between them. Per germline, CDR1 SGHDT and CDR2 YYEEEE. Here the CDR3 DNA reads TGTGCCAGCAGCTCCGGGGCGGGCGAGCAGTTCTTC. Protein: CASSSGAGEQFF. Full variable domain (remainder filled in from reference TRBV5-6 and TRBJ2-1): DAGVTQSPTHLIKTRGQQVTLRCSPKSGHDTVSWYQQALGQGPQFIFQYYEEEERQRGNFPDRFSGHQFPNYSSELNVNALLLGDSALYLCASSSGAGEQFFGPGTRLTVL.

A few counts support this clonotype. The genes are TRBV19 and TRBJ2-4; a possible D gene is TRBD2 (6 bases). This CDR3 spans 13 amino acids. The V end lost 1 base, the J end lost 7 bases, and 8 bases lay between the germline ends. Germline CDR1 and CDR2: LNHDA and SQIVND (reference sequence). Here the CDR3 reads CASSIGGRNIQYF. CDR3 DNA: TGTGCCAGTAGTATAGGGGGGAGGAACATTCAGTACTTC.

This clonotype occurred a few times. The CDR3 reads CASSSDVGSGTGEQFF. The DNA of the CDR3 is TGCGCCAGCAGCTCTGACGTAGGTAGCGGGACAGGTGAGCAGTTCTTC. The chain employs TRBV4-1 and TRBJ2-1; D tentatively fits TRBD1 or TRBD2 (8 bases each). CDR3 length: 16 amino acids. V was clipped by 5 bases and J by 9 bases, with 23 bases between them. The V gene's germline CDR1 is MGHRA and CDR2 YSYEKL.

This clonotype was seen a handful of times. V and J are TRBV4-1 and TRBJ2-1; 9 nucleotides align to TRBD2. The V and J ends lost 0 bases and 9 bases, in that order; junction bases with no gene match: 9. The CDR3 loop spans 16 amino acids. Germline V CDR1 and CDR2: MGHRA, YSYEKL. CDR3 nucleotides: TGCGCCAGCAGCCAAGAGGGACTAGCCAACAGGGGTGAGCAGTTCTTC. Translation: CASSQEGLANRGEQFF.